The 11 T cell receptor beta chains below were found in one sample sequenced in a study of T cell changes during pregnancy in multiple sclerosis. Profiling relied on immunoSEQ multiplex PCR, and the TCRdb table lists in-frame clones only, not all of them. The sample comprises some 79,000 clones, 75% to 95% of which are singletons, and more than 0.45% rests with the top ten. Sequenced material: CD4+ T cells from peripheral blood mononuclear cells, taken in the second trimester of pregnancy. The receptors were gathered from a female donor with multiple sclerosis, enrolled in a pregnancy study.

CDR3 region: CASATGGLIDQPQHF. DNA for the CDR3: TGTGCCAGCGCTACAGGGGGCTTAATCGATCAGCCCCAGCATTTT. V is TRBV19 and J is TRBJ1-5; 9 bases agree with TRBD1. The V and J ends lost 9 bases and 5 bases, in that order; junction bases with no gene match: 11. The germline gives CDR1 LNHDA, CDR2 SQIVND (reference sequence). The CDR3 totals 15 residues.

V and J are TRBV7-9 and TRBJ1-1; the D gene is possibly TRBD1 (5 bases). The V gene's germline CDR1 is SEHNR and CDR2 FQNEAQ (reference sequence). The CDR3 runs to 15 residues. V was pared by 5 bases and J by 1 base, with 14 bases between. This CDR3 is CASSLGDRKNTEAFF. The CDR3 nucleotides are TGTGCCAGCAGCCTAGGAGACAGAAAGAACACTGAAGCTTTCTTT.

CDR3 amino acids: CASNRDRTSYEQYF. CDR3 nucleotide sequence: TGTGCCAGCAACCGGGACAGAACTTCATACGAGCAGTACTTC. V gene TRBV2 combines with J gene TRBJ2-7; 7 bases fit TRBD1. The CDR3 totals 14 residues. The germline CDR1 and CDR2 sequences are SNHLY and FYNNEI. The junction had 10 bases not matched to a gene; V was cut back by 7 bases and J by 4 bases.

V and J are TRBV2 and TRBJ2-1, with a tentative D call TRBD1 (6 bases). Germline CDR1 is SNHLY and CDR2 is FYNNEI. Trimming removed 5 bases at V and 4 bases at J, with 15 bases between. The CDR3 runs 15 residues. This CDR3 reads CASSSQGIEYNEQFF. CDR3 DNA sequence: TGTGCCAGCAGTTCCCAGGGGATTGAGTACAATGAGCAGTTCTTC.

This clone was detected only once. The chain employs TRBV19 and TRBJ1-5, with D possibly matching TRBD1 (6 bases). Germline-derived CDR1 and CDR2 are LNHDA and SQIVND (reference sequence). The V end was cut by 3 bases, the J end by 1 base, with 7 bases between. The CDR3 runs to 14 residues. CDR3 residues: CASSIQGSNQPQHF. DNA of the CDR3: TGTGCCAGTAGTATCCAGGGGAGCAATCAGCCCCAGCATTTT.

The V and J genes are TRBV7-2 and TRBJ1-5; D perhaps matches TRBD1 (6 bases). Trimming left V 5 bases short and J 7 bases short, with 18 bases between. There are 15 residues in the CDR3. CDR1 and CDR2 from the germline V gene are SGHTA and FQGNSA. CDR3 DNA: TGTGCCAGCAGCCTTACAGGGCGCGGAGACCAGCCCCAGCATTTT. It translates to CASSLTGRGDQPQHF.

V and J are TRBV19 and TRBJ1-5; TRBD1 is a possible D gene (5 bases). The V gene's germline CDR1 is LNHDA and CDR2 SQIVND (reference sequence). V was pared by 7 bases and J by 2 bases, with 18 bases between. The CDR3 has 16 amino acids. For the CDR3, the DNA is TGTGCCAGTAACCTAAACCGGGGGATCGGCAATCAGCCCCAGCATTTT. Translation: CASNLNRGIGNQPQHF.

The chain has TRBV19 and TRBJ1-1, with 7 bases aligning to TRBD1. V gave up 5 bases and J gave up 4 bases; unmatched junction bases: 7. The CDR3 runs 14 residues. Germline V gene data show CDR1 as LNHDA and CDR2 as SQIVND (reference sequence). The CDR3 nucleotides are TGTGCCAGTAGTGGGAACCGGGACAGCACTGAAGCTTTCTTT. Translation gives CASSGNRDSTEAFF.

The chain recombines TRBV19 with TRBJ1-5, with D tentatively TRBD1 (5 bases). The CDR3 contains 16 residues. The V end was cut by 5 bases, the J end by 6 bases, with 20 bases between. Germline V gene sequence: CDR1 LNHDA, CDR2 SQIVND (reference sequence). CDR3 region: CASSLQAGGLGQPQHF. In DNA, the CDR3 is TGTGCCAGTAGTCTCCAAGCGGGGGGACTGGGTCAGCCCCAGCATTTT.

This clone is a singleton in its sample. The J gene is TRBJ1-6, the V gene TRBV14; 9 nucleotides line up with TRBD1. The V gene end was trimmed by 5 bases and the J gene end by 8 bases; junction bases not matched to a gene: 4. This CDR3 spans 14 amino acids. CDR1 SGHDN and CDR2 FVKESK come from the germline V gene. This CDR3 is CASSDRGLYSPLHF. The CDR3 nucleotides read TGTGCCAGCAGCGACAGGGGGTTATATTCACCCCTCCACTTT.

This chain joins TRBV15 and TRBJ1-5; D might be TRBD1 (6 bases). From germline, CDR1 is LNHNV and CDR2 YYDKDF (reference sequence). CDR3 length: 15 amino acids. V was cut by 3 bases and J by 0 bases, with 9 bases left in between. The CDR3 DNA reads TGTGCCACCAGCAGGGACAGAAGTAGCAATCAGCCCCAGCATTTT. Its translation: CATSRDRSSNQPQHF.